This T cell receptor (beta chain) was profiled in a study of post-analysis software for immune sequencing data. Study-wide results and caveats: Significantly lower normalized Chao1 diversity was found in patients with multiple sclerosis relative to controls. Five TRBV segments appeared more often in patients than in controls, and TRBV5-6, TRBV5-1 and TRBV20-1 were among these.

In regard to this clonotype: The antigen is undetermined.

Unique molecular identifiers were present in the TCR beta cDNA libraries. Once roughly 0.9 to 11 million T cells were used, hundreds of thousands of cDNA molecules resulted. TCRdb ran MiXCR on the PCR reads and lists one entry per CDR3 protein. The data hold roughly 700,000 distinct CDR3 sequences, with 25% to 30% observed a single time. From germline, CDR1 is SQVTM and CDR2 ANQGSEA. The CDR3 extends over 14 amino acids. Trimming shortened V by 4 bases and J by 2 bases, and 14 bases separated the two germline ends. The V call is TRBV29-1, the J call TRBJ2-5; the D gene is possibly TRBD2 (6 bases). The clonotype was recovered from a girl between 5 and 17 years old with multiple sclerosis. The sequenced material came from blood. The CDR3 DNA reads TGCAGCGTTGTTAGTCGGGAGAAACAAGAGACCCAGTACTTC. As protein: CSVVSREKQETQYF.